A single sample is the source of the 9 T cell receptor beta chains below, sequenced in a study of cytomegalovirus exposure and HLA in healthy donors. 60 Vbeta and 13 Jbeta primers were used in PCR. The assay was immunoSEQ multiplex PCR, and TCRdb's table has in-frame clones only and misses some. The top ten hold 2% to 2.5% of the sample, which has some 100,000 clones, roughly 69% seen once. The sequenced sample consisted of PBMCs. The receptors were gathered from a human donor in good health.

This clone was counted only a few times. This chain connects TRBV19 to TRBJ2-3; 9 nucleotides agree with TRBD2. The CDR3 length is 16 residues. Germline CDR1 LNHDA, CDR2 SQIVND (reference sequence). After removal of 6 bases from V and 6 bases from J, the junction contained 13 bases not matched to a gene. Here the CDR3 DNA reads TGTGCCAGTAGCGCTGTTAGCGGGAGATCCCCGGATACGCAGTATTTT. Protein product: CASSAVSGRSPDTQYF.

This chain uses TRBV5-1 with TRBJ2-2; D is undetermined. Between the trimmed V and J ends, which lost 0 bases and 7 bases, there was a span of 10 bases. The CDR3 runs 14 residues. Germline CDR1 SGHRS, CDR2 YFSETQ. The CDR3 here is CASSLALDNGELFF. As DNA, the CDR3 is TGCGCCAGCAGCTTGGCGTTAGACAACGGGGAGCTGTTTTTT.

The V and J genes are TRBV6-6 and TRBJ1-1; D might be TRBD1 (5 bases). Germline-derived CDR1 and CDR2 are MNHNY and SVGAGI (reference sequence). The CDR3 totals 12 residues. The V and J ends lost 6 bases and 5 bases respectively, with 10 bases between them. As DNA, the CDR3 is TGTGCCAGCAGAGACGGGGGGACTGAAGCTTTCTTT. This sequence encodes CASRDGGTEAFF.

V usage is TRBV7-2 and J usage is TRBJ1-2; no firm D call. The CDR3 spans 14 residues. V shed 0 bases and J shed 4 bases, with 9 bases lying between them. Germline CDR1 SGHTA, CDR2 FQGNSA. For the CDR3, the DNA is TGTGCCAGCAGCTTAGCGCGAAATACCTATGGCTACACCTTC. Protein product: CASSLARNTYGYTF.

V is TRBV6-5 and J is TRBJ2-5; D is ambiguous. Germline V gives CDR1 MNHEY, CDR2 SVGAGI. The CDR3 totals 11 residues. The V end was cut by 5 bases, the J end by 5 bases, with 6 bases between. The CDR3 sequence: CASSGQETQYF. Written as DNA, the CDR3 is TGTGCCAGCAGTGGTCAGGAGACCCAGTACTTC.

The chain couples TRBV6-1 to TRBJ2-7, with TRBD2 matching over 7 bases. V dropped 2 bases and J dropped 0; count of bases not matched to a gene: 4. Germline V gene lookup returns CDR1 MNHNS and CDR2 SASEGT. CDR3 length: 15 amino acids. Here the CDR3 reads CASSESPSGSYEQYF. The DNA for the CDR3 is TGTGCCAGCAGTGAATCCCCTAGCGGCTCCTACGAGCAGTACTTC.

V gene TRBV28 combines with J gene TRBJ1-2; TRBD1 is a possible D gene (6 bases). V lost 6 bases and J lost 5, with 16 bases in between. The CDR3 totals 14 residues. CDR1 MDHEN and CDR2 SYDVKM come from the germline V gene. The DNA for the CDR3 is TGTGCCAGCAGCCTAGCTCGGACAGATTATGGCTACACCTTC. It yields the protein CASSLARTDYGYTF.

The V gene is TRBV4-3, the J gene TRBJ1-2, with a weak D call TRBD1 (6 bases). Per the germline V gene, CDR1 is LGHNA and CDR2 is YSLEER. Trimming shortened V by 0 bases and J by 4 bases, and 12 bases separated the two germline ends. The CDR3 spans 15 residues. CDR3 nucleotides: TGCGCCAGCAGCCAAGAGTGGACAGCCACCTATGGCTACACCTTC. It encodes CASSQEWTATYGYTF.

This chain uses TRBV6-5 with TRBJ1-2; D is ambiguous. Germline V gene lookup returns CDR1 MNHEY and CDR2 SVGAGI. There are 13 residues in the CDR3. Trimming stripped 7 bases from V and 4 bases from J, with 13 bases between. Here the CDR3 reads CASTSSSGYGYTF. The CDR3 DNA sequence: TGTGCCAGCACCTCTTCGTCAGGCTATGGCTACACCTTC.